The present TCR beta chain was sequenced within a study of blood T cells in healthy people across ages. Study-wide results and limits: Naive CD4+ cell counts and diversity both ran higher in long-lived than in aged donors.

Remarks on this clonotype: Its specificity is unknown.

The CDR3 length is 13 residues. Germline V gives CDR1 MDHEN, CDR2 SYDVKM. A sample-barcoded 5' primer and a J-beta primer mix were used in a second PCR of roughly 6 to 12 cycles. TCRdb ran MiXCR on the 5' RACE reads and lists one entry per CDR3 protein. This table has some 560,000 distinct CDR3 sequences, about 27% appearing once. These data were also filed under a second study, of T cells of mothers and their children.

Sample: blood. The V call is TRBV28, the J call TRBJ2-5, with D possibly matching TRBD2 (6 bases). The end of the DNA is better explained by TRBJ2-1, so the J call may be wrong. The sequence was obtained from a boy between 2 and 10 years old in good health. The CDR3 here is CAIRDSARGEQFF. Written as DNA, the CDR3 is TGTGCCATTCGGGACTCGGCAAGAGGTGAGCAGTTCTTC.